A single sample is the source of the 29 T cell receptor beta chains below, sequenced in a study of blood T cell repertoires in COVID-19. Repertoires were generated with immunoSEQ multiplex PCR, while TCRdb's copy carries only in-frame clones and drops some. Here the sample spans approximately 380,000 clones, approximately 89% being singletons. Sequenced sample: PBMCs or T cells enriched from blood (not recorded which). These receptors all come from a woman in her forties who had been exposed to COVID-19.

The chain carries TRBV11-2 and TRBJ1-6, with D tentatively TRBD1 (6 bases). The CDR3 is made up of 18 amino acids. In germline, CDR1 is SGHAT, CDR2 FQNNGV. V was trimmed by 4 bases and J by 2 bases, leaving 18 bases between them. This CDR3 is CASSSGVGARAYNSPLHF. DNA for the CDR3: TGTGCCAGCAGCTCCGGGGTGGGGGCCAGGGCCTATAATTCACCCCTCCACTTT.

The V and J genes are TRBV7-2 and TRBJ1-2; 9 nucleotides align to TRBD1. Unmatched junction bases numbered 8, after V lost 5 bases and J lost 7 bases. Germline CDR1 and CDR2: SGHTA and FQGNSA. CDR3 length equals 14 residues. The CDR3 DNA reads as TGTGCCAGCAGCATTACAGGGGGCATCGGTGGCTACACCTTC. Protein sequence: CASSITGGIGGYTF.

The gene calls are TRBV19 and TRBJ2-2, with a possible D match to TRBD2 (6 bases). Germline values: CDR1 LNHDA, CDR2 SQIVND (reference sequence). There are 14 residues in the CDR3. The V gene lost 7 bases and the J gene lost 6 bases, with 15 bases spanning the gap. CDR3 residues: CASTVSGVPGELFF. In DNA, the CDR3 is TGTGCCAGTACCGTTTCGGGGGTCCCCGGGGAGCTGTTTTTT.

The chain is built from TRBV6-5 and TRBJ1-5, with 11 nucleotides matching TRBD1. V was clipped by 6 bases and J by 3 bases; unmatched bases: 4. Germline V gives CDR1 MNHEY, CDR2 SVGAGI. This CDR3 contains 15 residues. CDR3 in amino acids: CASRPGQGDNQPQHF. The DNA of the CDR3 is TGTGCCAGCAGGCCGGGACAGGGGGACAATCAGCCCCAGCATTTT.

The V call is TRBV6-5, the J call TRBJ1-2, with TRBD1 matching over 7 bases. The V segment lost 3 bases and the J segment 5 bases; nucleotides outside the gene matches: 6. Germline CDR1 and CDR2: MNHEY and SVGAGI. This CDR3 region has 14 residues. The CDR3 nucleotides are TGTGCCAGCAGTTATAATACAGGGGATTATGGCTACACCTTC. Translation gives CASSYNTGDYGYTF.

On this clone itself: Additional DNA sequences in this sample encode the identical CDR3. The rearrangement joins TRBV9 to TRBJ2-7; 7 bases agree with TRBD2. J lost 4 bases, V lost 3 bases, and 7 bases had no gene match. The CDR3 is made up of 14 amino acids. Per germline, CDR1 SGDLS and CDR2 YYNGEE. In DNA, the CDR3 is TGTGCCAGCAGCGGAACAACGGGAGGTTACGAGCAGTACTTC. Translated, it gives CASSGTTGGYEQYF. Drawing the rest from reference TRBV9 and TRBJ2-7, the complete variable domain is DSGVTQTPKHLITATGQRVTLRCSPRSGDLSVYWYQQSLDQGLQFLIQYYNGEERAKGNILERFSAQQFPDLHSELNLSSLELGDSALYFCASSGTTGGYEQYFGPGTRLTVT.

This clone was seen just once. The chain combines TRBV7-9 with TRBJ1-4; the D gene is possibly TRBD1 (5 bases). V lost 4 bases and J lost 6, with 12 bases in between. This CDR3 region has 14 residues. Germline CDR1 and CDR2: SEHNR and FQNEAQ (reference sequence). The chain's CDR3 is CASSSHQGYEKLFF. The CDR3 coding sequence is TGTGCCAGCAGCTCCCACCAGGGTTATGAAAAACTGTTTTTT.

This sequence joins TRBV7-2 and TRBJ2-5; tentative D call: TRBD2 (6 bases). V shed 4 bases and J shed 5 bases, with 14 bases lying between them. Germline V gene sequence: CDR1 SGHTA, CDR2 FQGNSA. The length of the CDR3 is 14 residues. The CDR3 sequence: CASSSNWGRETQYF. DNA of the CDR3: TGTGCCAGCAGCTCGAACTGGGGGAGGGAGACCCAGTACTTC.

This clone was seen a handful of times. This CDR3 is also generated by other DNA sequences in the sample. The gene calls are TRBV19 and TRBJ1-1; 7 bases map to TRBD1. The CDR3 sequence is 13 residues long. With V trimmed by 7 bases and J by 1 base, 3 bases remained unmatched. Germline V gives CDR1 LNHDA, CDR2 SQIVND (reference sequence). The CDR3 bases are TGTGCCAGTACCCGGACAGGGAACACTGAAGCTTTCTTT. Its protein is CASTRTGNTEAFF.

This chain uses TRBV5-1 with TRBJ2-3, with a weak D call TRBD2 (6 bases). CDR1 and CDR2 from the germline V gene are SGHRS and YFSETQ. The CDR3 is made up of 14 amino acids. Trimming stripped 7 bases from V and 6 bases from J, with 18 bases between. The CDR3 loop reads CASCKAGLGDTQYF. The CDR3 DNA is TGCGCCAGCTGCAAGGCGGGGCTCGGGGATACGCAGTATTTT. The full variable domain, in which reference TRBV5-1 and TRBJ2-3 provide the parts outside the CDR3, is KAGVTQTPRYLIKTRGQQVTLSCSPISGHRSVSWYQQTPGQGLQFLFEYFSETQRNKGNFPGRFSGRQFSNSRSEMNVSTLELGDSALYLCASCKAGLGDTQYFGPGTRLTVL.

The chain employs TRBV19 and TRBJ1-5; TRBD1 might be the D (6 bases). The CDR3 runs to 15 residues. The germline V gene has CDR1 LNHDA and CDR2 SQIVND (reference sequence). With 4 bases removed from V and 0 bases from J, the gap between germline ends came to 10 bases. The CDR3 region has the DNA TGTGCCAGTAGTAGGGGGCCAGGTAGCAATCAGCCCCAGCATTTT. It specifies CASSRGPGSNQPQHF.

The rearrangement links TRBV7-3 to TRBJ2-1, with D possibly TRBD1 on 5 matching bases. This CDR3 is built from 15 residues. Trimming took 1 base from V and 0 from J, leaving 7 bases between them. Germline assignment: CDR1 SGHTA and CDR2 FQGTGA. The CDR3 protein is CASSLKGDSYNEQFF. The CDR3 bases are TGTGCCAGCAGCTTAAAAGGGGACTCCTACAATGAGCAGTTCTTC.

The rearrangement uses TRBV7-2 and TRBJ2-3; 11 bases line up with TRBD2. Germline CDR1 SGHTA, CDR2 FQGNSA. The CDR3 runs to 13 residues. The V segment lost 1 base and the J segment 10 bases; nucleotides outside the gene matches: 1. CDR3: CASSLGLAGSQYF. The DNA of the CDR3 is TGTGCCAGCAGCTTAGGACTAGCGGGGTCGCAGTATTTT.

V and J are TRBV29-1 and TRBJ1-2; D not resolved. Germline-derived CDR1 and CDR2 are SQVTM and ANQGSEA. V dropped 0 bases and J dropped 1 base, with 9 bases sitting between them. The CDR3 consists of 14 residues. DNA of the CDR3: TGCAGCGTTGAAGAAGTCTCCAGTAACTATGGCTACACCTTC. As protein: CSVEEVSSNYGYTF.

J is TRBJ1-5 and V is TRBV18; D is possibly TRBD1 (6 bases). CDR1 and CDR2 (germline): KGHSH, LQKENI. Trimming pared 0 bases from V and 3 bases from J, leaving 12 bases between. The CDR3 loop spans 16 amino acids. CDR3 DNA sequence: TGTGCCAGCTCACCACCACAGGGCCGGGTCAATCAGCCCCAGCATTTT. It encodes CASSPPQGRVNQPQHF.

The chain has TRBV6-6 and TRBJ1-4; no reliable D call. Germline V gives CDR1 MNHNY, CDR2 SVGAGI (reference sequence). The CDR3 is 14 amino acids. V shed 5 bases and J shed 6 bases, with 13 bases lying between them. In DNA, the CDR3 is TGTGCCAGCAGTCCGACCCTGAGGGATGAAAAACTGTTTTTT. This gives the protein CASSPTLRDEKLFF.

This clone appeared a single time. The chain is built from TRBV30 and TRBJ1-2; 9 bases are a match to TRBD1. The CDR3 covers 14 residues. CDR1 and CDR2 (germline): GTSNPN, SVGIG (reference sequence). Trimming at V came to 3 bases and at J to 14 bases, leaving 16 bases not matched to a gene. CDR3 nucleotides: TGTGCCTGGAGCTCTTTAATCGGGACAGGGCTATGGACCTTC. It codes for CAWSSLIGTGLWTF.

The chain has TRBV5-1 and TRBJ1-1; 7 bases are a match to TRBD1. The CDR3 consists of 14 residues. CDR1 is SGHRS, CDR2 YFSETQ, per germline. The V and J ends lost 0 bases and 4 bases, in that order; junction bases with no gene match: 3. The CDR3 here is CASSLAAGGTEAFF. The CDR3, as DNA: TGCGCCAGCAGCTTGGCGGCAGGGGGCACTGAAGCTTTCTTT.

With respect to this clone: Distinct nucleotide sequences in the sample also encode this CDR3. The chain combines TRBV24-1 with TRBJ2-1; D unresolved. V lost 5 bases and J 2 bases, leaving 6 bases between the germline ends. The CDR3 spans 13 residues. The germline gives CDR1 KGHDR, CDR2 SFDVKD. The CDR3 is CATSGTPYNEQFF. CDR3 nucleotide sequence: TGTGCCACCAGTGGAACACCCTACAATGAGCAGTTCTTC.

V usage is TRBV29-1 and J usage is TRBJ1-6; D unresolved. Trimming shortened V by 6 bases and J by 0 bases, and 12 bases separated the two germline ends. Germline CDR1 and CDR2: SQVTM and ANQGSEA. This CDR3 region has 15 residues. The chain's CDR3 is CSVRSNSSYNSPLHF. Here the CDR3 DNA reads TGCAGCGTCCGGAGCAATAGCTCCTATAATTCACCCCTCCACTTT.

The rearrangement links TRBV18 to TRBJ2-3; 10 bases fit TRBD2. This CDR3 spans 15 amino acids. The J segment lost 5 bases and the V segment lost 4 bases, leaving 6 bases of the junction unmatched. Germline values: CDR1 KGHSH, CDR2 LQKENI. CDR3 in amino acids: CASSLSGLAKDTQYF. DNA of the CDR3: TGTGCCAGCTCACTATCGGGACTAGCGAAAGATACGCAGTATTTT.

V is TRBV5-4 and J is TRBJ1-6, with TRBD1 matching over 9 bases. The CDR3 runs to 17 residues. Looked up from germline, CDR1 is SGHNT and CDR2 is YYREEE (reference sequence). Trimming cost V 2 bases and J 7 bases; bases outside gene matches: 10. CDR3 nucleotide sequence: TGTGCCAGCAGCTTTACCGGGACAGGGTTCGGGAATTCACCCCTCCACTTT. Translation gives CASSFTGTGFGNSPLHF.

The genes are TRBV18 and TRBJ1-2; a possible D gene is TRBD1 (6 bases). V was shortened by 4 bases and J by 6 bases, with 15 bases between the two germline ends. Germline V gene data show CDR1 as KGHSH and CDR2 as LQKENI. This CDR3 spans 14 amino acids. Here the CDR3 DNA reads TGTGCCAGCTCACTGCGTGAGGGGGGGAATGGCTACACCTTC. Its protein product is CASSLREGGNGYTF. Variable domain in full (rest from reference TRBV18 and TRBJ1-2): NAGVMQNPRHLVRRRGQEARLRCSPMKGHSHVYWYRQLPEEGLKFMVYLQKENIIDESGMPKERFSAEFPKEGPSILRIQQVVRGDSAAYFCASSLREGGNGYTFGSGTRLTVV.

The chain has TRBV2 and TRBJ1-4; the match to TRBD1 covers 11 bases. The CDR3 covers 15 residues. Germline V gives CDR1 SNHLY, CDR2 FYNNEI. J was trimmed by 10 bases and V by 6 bases; bases with no gene match: 10. The CDR3 here is CASRESGTGGAKLFF. CDR3 DNA sequence: TGTGCCAGCAGAGAGTCCGGGACAGGGGGGGCAAAACTGTTTTTT.

The chain uses TRBV4-1 and TRBJ2-1; 8 nucleotides match TRBD2. The germline V gene has CDR1 MGHRA and CDR2 YSYEKL. V lost 3 bases and J lost 9; bases outside the gene matches: 16. The CDR3 has 17 amino acids. The CDR3 spells CASSHGLAISVKSEQFF. The CDR3 region has the DNA TGCGCCAGCAGCCATGGACTAGCAATCAGCGTTAAGTCTGAGCAGTTCTTC.

The rearrangement joins TRBV5-4 to TRBJ2-7; 7 bases fit TRBD2. The CDR3 consists of 15 residues. The germline V gene encodes CDR1 SGHNT and CDR2 YYREEE (reference sequence). Losses at the gene ends were 2 bases for V and 0 bases for J; bases not matched to a gene: 5. The CDR3 is CASSFGLGHSYEQYF. Here the CDR3 DNA reads TGTGCCAGCAGCTTCGGACTAGGGCACTCCTACGAGCAGTACTTC.

CDR3 in DNA: TGCGCCAGCAGCTACCAAACAGGGGGTGAGGGCTACACCTTC. Translating it yields CASSYQTGGEGYTF. The rearrangement links TRBV5-1 to TRBJ1-2, with 8 positions matching TRBD1. Germline V gene data show CDR1 as SGHRS and CDR2 as YFSETQ. V was clipped by 3 bases and J by 8 bases; unmatched bases: 9. The CDR3 covers 14 residues.

This clone was recorded many times. The chain recombines TRBV9 with TRBJ1-1; D not certain. The V gene's germline CDR1 is SGDLS and CDR2 YYNGEE. This CDR3 is 13 amino acids long. The V end lost 0 bases, the J end lost 3 bases, and 6 bases lay between the germline ends. The CDR3 here is CASSVDIYTEAFF. In nucleotides, the CDR3 is TGTGCCAGCAGCGTAGACATTTACACTGAAGCTTTCTTT.

The genes are TRBV3-1 (or the pseudogene TRBV3-2) and TRBJ2-7; 7 bases are shared with TRBD1. V dropped 4 bases and J dropped 3; count of bases not matched to a gene: 9. Germline assignment: CDR1 LGHDT and CDR2 YNNKEL (reference sequence). The CDR3 runs to 15 residues. Written as DNA, the CDR3 is TGTGCCAGCAGCCTCCTGACAGGGACGGTCTACGAGCAGTACTTC. Translated, it gives CASSLLTGTVYEQYF.